The 13 T cell receptor beta chains below were found in one sample sequenced in a study of cytomegalovirus exposure and HLA in healthy donors. Assay used: immunoSEQ multiplex PCR; TCRdb lists only in-frame clones, some missing. The sample has 300,000 to 450,000 clones, more than 80% seen once. The sample taken for sequencing was PBMCs. The receptors come from a woman aged 18-30 years in good health and CMV-seronegative.

The rearrangement uses TRBV6-1 and TRBJ1-5; 7 nucleotides align to TRBD1. CDR3 length: 15 residues. Germline V gene lookup returns CDR1 MNHNS and CDR2 SASEGT. The V segment lost 7 bases and the J segment 0 bases; nucleotides outside the gene matches: 6. CDR3 sequence reads: CASKPGTVSNQPQHF. The CDR3 region has the DNA TGTGCCAGCAAACCAGGGACAGTTAGCAATCAGCCCCAGCATTTT.

This clone appeared a few times. The chain carries TRBV5-4 and TRBJ2-3; D not certain. The germline V gene has CDR1 SGHNT and CDR2 YYREEE (reference sequence). Trimming pared 4 bases from V and 2 bases from J, leaving 2 bases between. This CDR3 is built from 11 residues. The CDR3 loop is CASSLTDTQYF. As DNA, the CDR3 is TGTGCCAGCAGCCTCACAGATACGCAGTATTTT.

This chain links TRBV5-1 with TRBJ1-2; D remains ambiguous. The CDR3 contains 15 residues. Trimming cost V 0 bases and J 3 bases, with 12 bases left between them. The germline V gene has CDR1 SGHRS and CDR2 YFSETQ. For the CDR3, the DNA is TGCGCCAGCAGCTTGGCCCGTGGCAGGTACTATGGCTACACCTTC. It codes for CASSLARGRYYGYTF.

This rearrangement joins TRBV28 to TRBJ2-5; the D gene is possibly TRBD1 (6 bases). The CDR3 sequence is 12 residues long. Germline-derived CDR1 and CDR2 are MDHEN and SYDVKM. V was trimmed by 6 bases and J by 1 base, leaving 6 bases between them. The CDR3 is CASRQGQETQYF. The CDR3 DNA sequence: TGTGCCAGCAGACAGGGCCAAGAGACCCAGTACTTC.

This rearrangement joins TRBV4-1 to TRBJ2-7; D gene uncertain. The CDR3 contains 13 residues. Deletions cut 0 bases from V and 1 base from J, with 4 bases between. Germline assignment: CDR1 MGHRA and CDR2 YSYEKL. In nucleotides, the CDR3 is TGCGCCAGCAGCCAAGAATATTCCTACGAGCAGTACTTC. This gives the protein CASSQEYSYEQYF.

This sequence joins TRBV2 and TRBJ1-6; 7 positions match TRBD1. Germline loops: CDR1 SNHLY, CDR2 FYNNEI. The CDR3 contains 14 residues. V was pared by 5 bases and J by 6 bases, with 4 bases of the junction left unmatched. In DNA, the CDR3 is TGTGCCAGCAGTTTTTCAGGGGGTAATTCACCCCTCCACTTT. Its protein is CASSFSGGNSPLHF.

This clone was seen only a few times. The V gene is TRBV18, the J gene TRBJ2-3; the D gene is possibly TRBD1 (6 bases). In germline, CDR1 is KGHSH, CDR2 LQKENI. The V and J ends lost 6 bases and 0 bases respectively, with 13 bases between them. There are 15 residues in the CDR3. The CDR3 DNA is TGTGCCAGCTCCCAAGGGACATATAGCACAGATACGCAGTATTTT. Protein sequence: CASSQGTYSTDTQYF. The whole variable domain, remainder taken from reference TRBV18 and TRBJ2-3, is NAGVMQNPRHLVRRRGQEARLRCSPMKGHSHVYWYRQLPEEGLKFMVYLQKENIIDESGMPKERFSAEFPKEGPSILRIQQVVRGDSAAYFCASSQGTYSTDTQYFGPGTRLTVL.

The rearrangement uses TRBV5-4 and TRBJ1-2; perhaps TRBD1 as D (6 bases). The germline V gene has CDR1 SGHNT and CDR2 YYREEE (reference sequence). Trimming shortened V by 4 bases and J by 1 base, and 17 bases separated the two germline ends. The CDR3 sequence is 16 residues long. CDR3 DNA sequence: TGTGCCAGCAGCCAAGAAGAGGGGGTGGGTAACTATGGCTACACCTTC. It yields the protein CASSQEEGVGNYGYTF.

This chain connects TRBV9 to TRBJ2-1; 7 bases are a match to TRBD2. This CDR3 is 16 amino acids long. Germline-derived CDR1 and CDR2 are SGDLS and YYNGEE. Trimming removed 6 bases from V and 5 bases from J; junction bases left unmatched: 14. The DNA of the CDR3 is TGTGCCAGCACATACACCGCGGCGGGAGCCCACAATGAGCAGTTCTTC. Protein product: CASTYTAAGAHNEQFF.

The J gene is TRBJ2-1, the V gene TRBV9; 8 positions agree with TRBD2. The trim removed 2 bases at V and 2 bases at J, leaving 3 bases unmatched. Germline-derived CDR1 and CDR2 are SGDLS and YYNGEE. This CDR3 spans 15 amino acids. DNA of the CDR3: TGTGCCAGCAGCGTCGGGCGGGGGGCCTACAATGAGCAGTTCTTC. Residues: CASSVGRGAYNEQFF.

V and J are TRBV6-5 and TRBJ1-6; 7 bases fit TRBD1. The V segment lost 1 base and the J segment 8 bases; nucleotides outside the gene matches: 2. Germline CDR1 reads MNHEY; CDR2 reads SVGAGI. CDR3 length: 14 amino acids. CDR3 nucleotide sequence: TGTGCCAGCAGTTACTTCACAGGGGATTCACCCCTCCACTTT. It codes for CASSYFTGDSPLHF.

V usage is TRBV7-8 and J usage is TRBJ1-3; D gene unclear. V was shortened by 3 bases and J by 0 bases, with 15 bases between the two germline ends. In germline, CDR1 is SGHVS, CDR2 FQNEAQ. CDR3 length equals 17 residues. The CDR3 DNA is TGTGCCAGCAGCTTGAGACCCCGAGGCGTCTCTGGAAACACCATATATTTT. It yields the protein CASSLRPRGVSGNTIYF.

V and J are TRBV10-2 and TRBJ2-7; 7 bases map to TRBD1. The CDR3 spans 13 residues. Unmatched junction bases numbered 4, after V lost 5 bases and J lost 3 bases. Germline V gene lookup returns CDR1 WSHSY and CDR2 SAAADI. The CDR3 DNA reads TGCGCCAGCAGTACCGGGACAGTCTACGAGCAGTACTTC. Encoded protein: CASSTGTVYEQYF.